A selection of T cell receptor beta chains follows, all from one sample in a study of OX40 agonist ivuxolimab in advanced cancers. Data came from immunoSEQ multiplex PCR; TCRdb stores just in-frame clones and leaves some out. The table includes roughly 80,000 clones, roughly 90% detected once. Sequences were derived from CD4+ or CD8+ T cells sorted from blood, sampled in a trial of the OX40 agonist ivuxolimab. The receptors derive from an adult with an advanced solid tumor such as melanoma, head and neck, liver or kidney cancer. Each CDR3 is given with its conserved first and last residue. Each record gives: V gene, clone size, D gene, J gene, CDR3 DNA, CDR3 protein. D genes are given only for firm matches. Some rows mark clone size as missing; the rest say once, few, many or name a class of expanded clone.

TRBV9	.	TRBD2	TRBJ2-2	TGTGCCAGCAGCCCCGGGGTGCGGGGGGCTTTTCTAGGCACCGGGGAGCTGTTTTTT	CASSPGVRGAFLGTGELFF
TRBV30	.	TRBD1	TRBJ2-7	TGTGCCTGGAGTCCCCGACCTAAAACAGGGGTGCGAGGGGGCTACGAGCAGTACTTC	CAWSPRPKTGVRGGYEQYF
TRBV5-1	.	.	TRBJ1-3	TGCGCCAGCGCCACCGGGGGGGCCGGTGGAAACACCATATATTTT	CASATGGAGGNTIYF
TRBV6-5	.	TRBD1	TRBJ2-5	TGTGCCAGCAGAGGTACAGGGGGAAGGACCCAGTACTTC	CASRGTGGRTQYF
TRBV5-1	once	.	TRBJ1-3	TGCGCCAGCAGCTTCCAGGGGGGAAACACCATATATTTT	CASSFQGGNTIYF
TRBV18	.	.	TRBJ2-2	TGTGCCAGCTCACCTTTGCAGGGGAGGACCGGGGAGCTGTTTTTT	CASSPLQGRTGELFF
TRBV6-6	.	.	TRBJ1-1	TGTGCCAGCAGAAAAGACATGAACACTGAAGCTTTCTTT	CASRKDMNTEAFF
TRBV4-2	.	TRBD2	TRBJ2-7	TGTGCCAGCAGCCAAGATGAAGGGAGCGGGATCTCCTACGAGCAGTACTTC	CASSQDEGSGISYEQYF
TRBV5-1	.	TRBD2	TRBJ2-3	TGCGCCAGCAGCAGCGGGGGGCCCACAGATACGCAGTATTTT	CASSSGGPTDTQYF
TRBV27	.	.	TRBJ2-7	TGTGCCAGCAGTTCCTGGGACGGGTTTCAAGAGCAGTACTTC	CASSSWDGFQEQYF
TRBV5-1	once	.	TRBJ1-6	TGCGCCAGCAGCCGTACGGGGGGGGAGAATTCACCCCTCCACTTT	CASSRTGGENSPLHF
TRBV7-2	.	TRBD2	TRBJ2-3	TGTGCCAGCAGCCCCTCCGGGGGGGCGGGGGGCACAGATACGCAGTATTTT	CASSPSGGAGGTDTQYF
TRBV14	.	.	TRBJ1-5	TGTGCCAGCAGCCAGACGGCCTATGGGCCCCAGCATTTT	CASSQTAYGPQHF
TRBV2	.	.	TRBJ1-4	TGTGCCAGCACCGGCAGTGAAAAACTGTTTTTT	CASTGSEKLFF
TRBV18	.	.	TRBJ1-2	TGTGCCAGCTCACCATGGGCAGATGATGGCTACACCTTC	CASSPWADDGYTF
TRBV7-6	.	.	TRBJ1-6	TGTGCCAGCAGCTTAGAAGGGCAGATGGGGGTTGATTCACCCCTCCACTTT	CASSLEGQMGVDSPLHF
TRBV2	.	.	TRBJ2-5	TGTGCCAGCAGTGAATACGGCCGGGAGACCCAGTACTTC	CASSEYGRETQYF
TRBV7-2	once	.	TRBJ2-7	TGTGCCAGCAGCTTATCAGCGGTCTACGAGCAGTACTTC	CASSLSAVYEQYF
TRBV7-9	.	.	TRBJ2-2	TGTGCCAGCAGCATTCTAGAGAACACCGGGGAGCTGTTTTTT	CASSILENTGELFF
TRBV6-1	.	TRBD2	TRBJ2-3	TGTGCCAGCAGCGGACTAGCGGGAGGGAGGGATACGCAGTATTTT	CASSGLAGGRDTQYF
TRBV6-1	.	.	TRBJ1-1	TGTGCCTCAGGGGCTAACATGAACACTAAAGCTTTCTTT	CASGANMNTKAFF
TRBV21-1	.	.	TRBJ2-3	TGTGCCAGCAGCAACCGGACAGGGATGAGCACAGATACGCAGTATTTT	CASSNRTGMSTDTQYF